This entry describes one TCR beta chain. Its antigen is undetermined. These data belong to a study of T-cell reconstitution after alpha-beta-depleted transplantation in children. Study-level points and caveats: Recipient T cells and thymic progenitors that survived gave rise to the high TCRbeta diversity observed at day 60 in some patients. Expanded graft clones, several hundred of them, were reportedly the source of alpha-beta T cells about two months after transplant.

Unique molecular identifiers featured in how the TCRbeta library was prepared. TCRdb itself ran the PCR reads through MiXCR, one entry per CDR3 protein. The data show about 900,000 distinct CDR3 sequences, 25% to 35% seen once. V dropped 4 bases and J dropped 2 bases, with 20 bases sitting between them. Germline V gives CDR1 MGHRA, CDR2 YSYEKL. The CDR3 covers 17 residues. The receptor was derived from a boy younger than two who had a stem cell transplant for SCID, so the T cells may come from the graft donor. The V call is TRBV4-1, the J call TRBJ1-1; tentative D call: TRBD1 (5 bases). Specimen: PBMCs, mostly from graft donor cells, collected 360 days after TCRalphabeta/CD19-depleted stem cell transplant. CDR3 region: CASSLSYNLDSNTEAFF. DNA of the CDR3: TGCGCCAGCAGCCTTTCATATAATCTCGACAGCAACACTGAAGCTTTCTTT.